The clone carrying this T cell receptor (beta chain) was recorded many times. Unique molecular identifiers were incorporated into the prepared TCRbeta library. One entry per CDR3 protein, called by TCRdb with MiXCR from the PCR reads. The sample comprises over 400,000 distinct CDR3 sequences, approximately 13% of which are singletons, and more than 5.5% rests with the top ten. The sample originates from a study of T-cell reconstitution after alpha-beta-depleted transplantation in children. The V end was cut by 7 bases, the J end by 0 bases, with 12 bases between. The CDR3 consists of 15 residues. Germline lookup yields CDR1 MNHNS and CDR2 SASEGT.

The TCR originated in a human donor who donated a stem cell graft to a child with combined immunodeficiency. This chain links TRBV6-1 with TRBJ2-2; D is ambiguous. Material: PBMCs from the stem cell graft donor, obtained from the stem cell graft. The CDR3 DNA reads as TGTGCCAGCATGATACAGAGCGCGAACACCGGGGAGCTGTTTTTT. Translating gives CASMIQSANTGELFF.